The 17 T cell receptor beta chains in this list originate from one sample, sequenced in a study of CD8 T cells in Susac syndrome. RNA, at about 0.5 to 1 ug, was reverse transcribed with random hexamers. TCRdb analysed the immunoSEQ multiplex PCR reads with MiXCR anew, one entry per CDR3 protein. The table has 200,000 to 250,000 distinct CDR3 sequences, around 95% seen once. Material: CD4+ T cells from PBMCs. The receptors were gathered from a human donor with multiple sclerosis.

The chain joins TRBV27 to TRBJ2-3; 8 positions agree with TRBD2. Per the germline V gene, CDR1 is MNHEY and CDR2 is SMNVEV (reference sequence). V lost 2 bases, J lost 6 bases, and 7 bases stayed unmatched. This CDR3 has 15 amino acids. CDR3 in amino acids: CASSLSSGATDTQYF. The CDR3 region has the DNA TGTGCCAGCAGTTTAAGTAGCGGGGCGACGGATACGCAGTATTTT.

The chain links TRBV2 to TRBJ2-3; 9 bases map to TRBD1. The trim removed 3 bases at V and 5 bases at J, leaving 3 bases unmatched. Germline CDR1 is SNHLY and CDR2 is FYNNEI. The CDR3 spans 14 residues. The CDR3 region is CASSEGQGGDTQYF. Written as DNA, the CDR3 is TGTGCCAGCAGTGAGGGACAGGGAGGAGATACGCAGTATTTT.

The V call is TRBV20-1, the J call TRBJ1-2; D is unresolved. The V and J ends lost 6 bases and 4 bases respectively, with 15 bases between them. Germline V lookup: CDR1 DFQATT, CDR2 SNEGSKA (reference sequence). CDR3 length equals 13 residues. The chain's CDR3 is CSAPGALVYGYTF. The CDR3 nucleotides read TGCAGTGCCCCGGGCGCGCTCGTCTATGGCTACACCTTC.

The rearrangement joins TRBV29-1 to TRBJ1-2; 7 bases are a match to TRBD1. The CDR3 runs to 12 residues. The trim removed 6 bases at V and 3 bases at J, leaving 4 bases unmatched. Germline CDR1 and CDR2: SQVTM and ANQGSEA. The CDR3 reads CSVTDRDYGYTF. The CDR3 DNA is TGCAGCGTCACCGACAGGGACTATGGCTACACCTTC.

The gene calls are TRBV9 and TRBJ2-5; 8 positions agree with TRBD2. The trim removed 2 bases at V and 5 bases at J, leaving 14 bases unmatched. Germline lookup yields CDR1 SGDLS and CDR2 YYNGEE. CDR3 length: 17 amino acids. The CDR3 sequence: CASSVDLGGGLLETQYF. The CDR3, as DNA: TGTGCCAGCAGCGTCGACCTTGGCGGGGGGCTTTTGGAGACCCAGTACTTC.

The V call is TRBV19, the J call TRBJ2-3, with TRBD1 as a possible D gene (6 bases). CDR3 length equals 15 residues. Between the trimmed V and J ends, which lost 3 bases and 4 bases, there was a span of 14 bases. CDR1 and CDR2 (germline): LNHDA, SQIVND (reference sequence). The CDR3 DNA is TGTGCCAGTAGTATTGAGTCTCAGGGGCCAGATACGCAGTATTTT. Translation gives CASSIESQGPDTQYF.

The chain combines TRBV6-5 with TRBJ1-5; 7 bases agree with TRBD1. Trimming cost V 5 bases and J 7 bases; bases outside gene matches: 5. Germline-derived CDR1 and CDR2 are MNHEY and SVGAGI. The length of the CDR3 is 13 residues. In DNA form, the CDR3 reads TGTGCCAGCAGTGACAGGGCCGCCCAGCCCCAGCATTTT. Residues: CASSDRAAQPQHF.

The rearrangement joins TRBV20-1 to TRBJ1-1; D possibly corresponds to TRBD1 (5 bases). V was pared by 1 base and J by 10 bases, with 16 bases between. The V gene's germline CDR1 is DFQATT and CDR2 SNEGSKA (reference sequence). The CDR3 sequence is 13 residues long. The CDR3 nucleotides are TGCAGTGCTAGAGCGGGACCGGGTTCCAGAGCTTTCTTT. Protein sequence: CSARAGPGSRAFF.

Only one count was recorded for this clonotype. The CDR3 DNA sequence: TGTGCCAGCAGCCAAGGGGACACACGATACGAGCAGTACTTC. Its protein is CASSQGDTRYEQYF. The chain recombines TRBV3-1 with TRBJ2-7; a possible D gene is TRBD1 (6 bases). The V gene's germline CDR1 is LGHDT and CDR2 YNNKEL (reference sequence). The CDR3 has 14 amino acids. V was clipped by 1 base and J by 4 bases, with 11 bases between them.

The rearrangement uses TRBV6-7 and TRBJ2-3; 10 bases match TRBD2. TRBV6-7 is reported as an ORF; its role is uncertain. This CDR3 is built from 17 residues. V was clipped by 2 bases and J by 3 bases; unmatched bases: 8. The chain's CDR3 is CASSYPGTSVNTDTQYF. CDR3 nucleotide sequence: TGTGCCAGCAGTTACCCGGGGACTAGCGTGAATACAGATACGCAGTATTTT.

This rearrangement joins TRBV6-6 to TRBJ2-1; 11 nucleotides agree with TRBD2. Per the germline V gene, CDR1 is MNHNY and CDR2 is SVGAGI (reference sequence). This CDR3 spans 15 amino acids. Trimming cost V 0 bases and J 9 bases; bases outside gene matches: 4. This CDR3 reads CASSYSSGGVAEQFF. The CDR3 DNA is TGTGCCAGCAGTTACTCTAGCGGGGGGGTAGCTGAGCAGTTCTTC.

A single count supports this clonotype. This chain joins TRBV29-1 and TRBJ2-2; 7 bases map to TRBD2. Losses at the gene ends were 7 bases for V and 7 bases for J; bases not matched to a gene: 12. Germline CDR1 SQVTM, CDR2 ANQGSEA. There are 14 residues in the CDR3. The DNA of the CDR3 is TGCAGCGCTATGACGTCGGGGGGTAGCGGGGAGCTGTTTTTT. This encodes CSAMTSGGSGELFF.

The chain links TRBV27 to TRBJ2-2; 12 bases are a match to TRBD2. The V gene end was trimmed by 1 base and the J gene end by 4 bases; junction bases not matched to a gene: 7. The CDR3 sequence is 18 residues long. Per the germline V gene, CDR1 is MNHEY and CDR2 is SMNVEV (reference sequence). Here the CDR3 DNA reads TGTGCCAGCAGTTTATTTGGGTTGGGACTAGCGGGCACCGGGGAGCTGTTTTTT. This sequence encodes CASSLFGLGLAGTGELFF.

This sequence joins TRBV14 and TRBJ2-1; the D call may be TRBD1 or TRBD2 (5 bases each). Germline V CDR1 and CDR2: SGHDN, FVKESK. The CDR3 totals 16 residues. The V end lost 4 bases, the J end lost 4 bases, and 17 bases lay between the germline ends. In nucleotides, the CDR3 is TGTGCCAGCAGCCCCCTGGGGGTCCCGTCTTACAATGAGCAGTTCTTC. This encodes CASSPLGVPSYNEQFF.

The chain joins TRBV7-2 to TRBJ2-2; D unclear. Germline V gene sequence: CDR1 SGHTA, CDR2 FQGNSA. V lost 2 bases, J lost 1 base, and 8 bases lay in between. CDR3 length equals 15 residues. This CDR3 is CASSLSWGNTGELFF. The CDR3 DNA reads as TGTGCCAGCAGCTTATCCTGGGGGAACACCGGGGAGCTGTTTTTT.

The rearrangement uses TRBV27 and TRBJ1-3; D ambiguous. Between the trimmed V and J ends, which lost 5 bases and 4 bases, there was a span of 15 bases. CDR1 and CDR2 (germline): MNHEY, SMNVEV (reference sequence). The length of the CDR3 is 15 residues. The CDR3 coding sequence is TGTGCCAGCAGTGCCACGGTCTCCTTAGGAAACACCATATATTTT. Its translation is CASSATVSLGNTIYF.

The chain employs TRBV4-1 and TRBJ2-2; D unresolved. The CDR3 consists of 13 residues. Trimming pared 0 bases from V and 7 bases from J, leaving 6 bases between. CDR1 and CDR2 (germline): MGHRA, YSYEKL. DNA for the CDR3: TGCGCCAGCAGCCAAGATACTGTCGGGGAGCTGTTTTTT. This translates into CASSQDTVGELFF.